These 27 T cell receptor beta chains share one sample of origin, sequenced in a study of shared clonotypes between healthy human individuals (dated by TCRdb to the early 2020s). Library prep was done by the immunoSEQ multiplex PCR assay. In its TCRdb copy, this immuneACCESS table keeps in-frame sequences only and misses some clones. Where compared with another copy, unresolved V genes explain less than half of these, and the others have no known cause. In all, the sample holds over 1.5 million clones, and under 99% of those were seen once. The top ten clonotypes cover approximately 0.44% of the sample. The source material was naive CD4+ T cells sorted from blood. According to the study, the label for this sample's cell subset or site signals: CD45RA+ positively selected. These receptors came from a man aged 30 to 39 in good health.

The chain combines TRBV25-1 with TRBJ2-1; weak D call: TRBD1 (6 bases). The germline V and J ends were trimmed by 4 bases and 0 bases, with 19 bases remaining between them. The CDR3 extends over 18 amino acids. Germline CDR1 and CDR2: MGHDK and SYGVNS. The CDR3 region is CASSAPTGKLSSYNEQFF. CDR3 DNA sequence: TGTGCCAGCAGTGCTCCTACAGGGAAACTAAGCTCCTACAATGAGCAGTTCTTC.

This clone has just one count. The CDR3 loop is CASSEARSGSYEQYF. The DNA of the CDR3 is TGTGCCAGCAGTGAAGCGCGATCAGGGAGCTACGAGCAGTACTTC. J is TRBJ2-7 and V is TRBV6-1; the D gene could be TRBD1 or TRBD2 (5 bases each). This CDR3 contains 15 residues. Germline V gives CDR1 MNHNS, CDR2 SASEGT. V was cut by 0 bases and J by 3 bases, with 12 bases left in between.

CDR3: CASSLSSSEYEQYF. The DNA for the CDR3 is TGCGCCAGCAGCTTGTCCTCCAGCGAGTACGAGCAGTACTTC. The chain combines TRBV5-1 with TRBJ2-7; D unresolved. CDR1 is SGHRS, CDR2 YFSETQ, per germline. CDR3 length: 14 amino acids. The germline V and J ends were trimmed by 1 base and 4 bases, with 12 bases remaining between them.

V usage is TRBV30 and J usage is TRBJ2-3, with D perhaps TRBD2 (6 bases). Trimming took off 2 bases at V and 0 bases at J, with 12 bases between the two ends. The germline gives CDR1 GTSNPN, CDR2 SVGIG (reference sequence). The CDR3 has 15 residues. CDR3 residues: CAWSLGGASTDTQYF. DNA of the CDR3: TGTGCCTGGAGTCTAGGCGGGGCCAGCACAGATACGCAGTATTTT. The full variable domain, rest sourced from reference TRBV30 and TRBJ2-3, is SQTIHQWPATLVQPVGSPLSLECTVEGTSNPNLYWYRQAAGRGLQLLFYSVGIGQISSEVPQNLSASRPQDRQFILSSKKLLLSDSGFYLCAWSLGGASTDTQYFGPGTRLTVL.

This chain connects TRBV27 to TRBJ1-2; D remains unclear. The CDR3 is made up of 16 amino acids. The V end was cut by 1 base, the J end by 0 bases, with 12 bases between. CDR1 and CDR2 (germline): MNHEY, SMNVEV (reference sequence). The CDR3 spells CASSLWFGGANYGYTF. CDR3 bases: TGTGCCAGCAGTTTATGGTTTGGCGGAGCTAACTATGGCTACACCTTC.

The chain has TRBV4-2 and TRBJ2-5; TRBD2 aligns across 9 bases. This CDR3 is built from 16 residues. J was trimmed by 3 bases and V by 1 base; bases with no gene match: 6. From germline, CDR1 is LGHNA and CDR2 YNFKEQ. CDR3 bases: TGTGCCAGCAGCCAAGCGTCGCGACTAGCGGAAGAGACCCAGTACTTC. This gives the protein CASSQASRLAEETQYF.

The CDR3 protein is CASSSDSLNTEAFF. For the CDR3, the DNA is TGTGCCAGCAGCTCGGACAGTTTGAACACTGAAGCTTTCTTT. This chain joins TRBV5-6 and TRBJ1-1; D is possibly TRBD1 (6 bases). Trimming shortened V by 3 bases and J by 0 bases, and 9 bases separated the two germline ends. This CDR3 comprises 14 residues. Germline V gene data show CDR1 as SGHDT and CDR2 as YYEEEE.

The genes are TRBV7-9 and TRBJ2-7, with no clear D. Germline assignment: CDR1 SEHNR and CDR2 FQNEAQ (reference sequence). Trimming stripped 4 bases from V and 5 bases from J, with 9 bases between. The CDR3 loop spans 12 amino acids. The CDR3 is CASSSPSDEQYF. For the CDR3, the DNA is TGTGCCAGCAGCTCCCCCTCGGACGAGCAGTACTTC.

DNA of the CDR3: TGTGCCAGCTCACCAGAAAGACAGGGACTAGCGGGAGCATCGGAGACCCAGTACTTC. This translates into CASSPERQGLAGASETQYF. The gene calls are TRBV18 and TRBJ2-5, with 14 bases lining up with TRBD2. Trimming at V came to 2 bases and at J to 5 bases, leaving 13 bases not matched to a gene. The CDR3 extends over 19 amino acids. The germline CDR1 and CDR2 sequences are KGHSH and LQKENI.

The V gene is TRBV4-3, the J gene TRBJ2-7; D is perhaps TRBD2 (5 bases). Germline CDR1 is LGHNA and CDR2 is YSLEER. Trimming cost V 0 bases and J 2 bases, with 11 bases left between them. This CDR3 comprises 15 residues. CDR3 DNA: TGCGCCAGCAGCCAAGAGTCCCGGGATGCCTACGAGCAGTACTTC. Protein product: CASSQESRDAYEQYF.

The chain recombines TRBV6-5 with TRBJ1-1, with 8 positions matching TRBD1. The CDR3 sequence is 14 residues long. Germline V gene sequence: CDR1 MNHEY, CDR2 SVGAGI. Losses at the gene ends were 8 bases for V and 1 base for J; bases not matched to a gene: 6. CDR3 nucleotides: TGTGCCAGCGTAAGACAGGGGAGGAACACTGAAGCTTTCTTT. It translates to CASVRQGRNTEAFF.

This chain uses TRBV27 with TRBJ2-7, with 8 positions matching TRBD2. V shed 5 bases and J 2 bases; nucleotides not matched to a gene: 11. The CDR3 totals 16 residues. Germline values: CDR1 MNHEY, CDR2 SMNVEV (reference sequence). The CDR3 DNA sequence: TGTGCCAGCAGTCCGGGCCGAGGACTAGCTCCCTACGAGCAGTACTTC. Its protein is CASSPGRGLAPYEQYF.

This rearrangement joins TRBV30 to TRBJ2-7; maybe TRBD2 (6 bases). Germline CDR1 reads GTSNPN; CDR2 reads SVGIG (reference sequence). With 5 bases removed from V and 7 bases from J, the gap between germline ends came to 18 bases. The CDR3 runs to 13 residues. This CDR3 is CAWEGIRGGEQYF. DNA for the CDR3: TGTGCCTGGGAGGGAATAAGGGGAGGTGAGCAGTACTTC.

DNA for the CDR3: TGCGCCAGCAGCCAATGGACGGGGCCCAAAAACATTCAGTACTTC. It encodes CASSQWTGPKNIQYF. The gene calls are TRBV5-1 and TRBJ2-4; D tentatively reads TRBD1 or TRBD2 (5 bases each). The V end was cut by 4 bases, the J end by 2 bases, with 13 bases between. The CDR3 sequence is 15 residues long. Germline assignment: CDR1 SGHRS and CDR2 YFSETQ.

The sample holds one count of this clone. V usage is TRBV27 and J usage is TRBJ1-1; TRBD1 might be the D (6 bases). V lost 4 bases, J lost 4 bases, and 13 bases lay in between. The CDR3 extends over 14 amino acids. Germline lookup yields CDR1 MNHEY and CDR2 SMNVEV (reference sequence). The DNA of the CDR3 is TGTGCCAGCAGTTCGGAACAGGGTGGCACTGAAGCTTTCTTT. It translates to CASSSEQGGTEAFF.

The chain is built from TRBV25-1 and TRBJ2-1; TRBD2 matches 7 bases. The V segment lost 8 bases and the J segment 6 bases; nucleotides outside the gene matches: 13. Per germline, CDR1 MGHDK and CDR2 SYGVNS. CDR3 size: 15 residues. The CDR3 DNA reads TGTGCCAGCTCCTCATCGGGGCGGGAGAGCAATGAGCAGTTCTTC. The encoded protein is CASSSSGRESNEQFF.

In the case of this clone: Other DNA variants within this sample encode the same CDR3. The chain combines TRBV29-1 with TRBJ2-3, with no clear D. The CDR3 consists of 12 residues. V gave up 0 bases and J gave up 1 base, with 2 bases separating them. The germline CDR1 and CDR2 sequences are SQVTM and ANQGSEA. The CDR3 sequence: CSVEDGTDTQYF. The DNA of the CDR3 is TGCAGCGTTGAAGACGGCACAGATACGCAGTATTTT.

The chain employs TRBV27 and TRBJ2-2, with 11 bases lining up with TRBD2. The CDR3 sequence is 16 residues long. The germline V gene has CDR1 MNHEY and CDR2 SMNVEV (reference sequence). J was trimmed by 5 bases and V by 5 bases; bases with no gene match: 7. CDR3 in DNA: TGTGCCAGCAGTCCTATAGCGGGAGGGCCTACCGGGGAGCTGTTTTTT. This translates into CASSPIAGGPTGELFF.

This chain connects TRBV10-2 to TRBJ1-1; TRBD1 matches at 7 bases. V shed 10 bases and J 1 base; nucleotides not matched to a gene: 6. Germline loops: CDR1 WSHSY, CDR2 SAAADI. CDR3 length: 13 amino acids. For the CDR3, the DNA is TGCGCCATAACCGACAGGGAGAACACTGAAGCTTTCTTT. Protein product: CAITDRENTEAFF.

The chain recombines TRBV28 with TRBJ1-1; perhaps TRBD1 as D (5 bases). The germline V and J ends were trimmed by 5 bases and 10 bases, with 26 bases remaining between them. CDR1 and CDR2 (germline): MDHEN, SYDVKM. The length of the CDR3 is 16 residues. CDR3 amino acids: CASSLLNVGTRFSAFF. The CDR3 bases are TGTGCCAGCAGTCTACTCAACGTCGGGACGAGATTTTCAGCTTTCTTT.

This chain connects TRBV9 to TRBJ2-7, with 8 bases lining up with TRBD1. This CDR3 region has 14 residues. Germline V gene data show CDR1 as SGDLS and CDR2 as YYNGEE. V dropped 0 bases and J dropped 6; count of bases not matched to a gene: 5. CDR3 amino acids: CASSVGQGLREQYF. The CDR3, as DNA: TGTGCCAGCAGCGTAGGACAGGGGTTACGCGAGCAGTACTTC.

The CDR3 DNA is TGTGCCAGCTACCCCCAAAGTTCCTCCTACAATGAGCAGTTCTTC. This sequence encodes CASYPQSSSYNEQFF. The chain joins TRBV5-5 to TRBJ2-1; D ambiguous. Trimming cost V 7 bases and J 0 bases, with 14 bases left between them. This CDR3 has 15 amino acids. The germline CDR1 and CDR2 sequences are SGHKS and YYEKEE (reference sequence).

The count of this clone is one. This chain links TRBV15 with TRBJ1-2; D gene unclear. The CDR3 spans 16 residues. The ends were cut back, 0 bases at V and 4 bases at J, with 15 bases in the middle. Germline assignment: CDR1 LNHNV and CDR2 YYDKDF (reference sequence). The CDR3 DNA reads TGTGCCACCAGCAGAGATACGAAGGGTTCTGGCTATGGCTACACCTTC. Its protein is CATSRDTKGSGYGYTF.

The chain combines TRBV28 with TRBJ2-2, with D possibly TRBD2 on 6 matching bases. Trimming removed 3 bases from V and 5 bases from J, with 10 bases in between. CDR3 size: 14 residues. Germline-derived CDR1 and CDR2 are MDHEN and SYDVKM. The CDR3 nucleotides read TGTGCCAGCAGTTTCACTAGCTATACCGGGGAGCTGTTTTTT. Protein sequence: CASSFTSYTGELFF.

The chain joins TRBV29-1 to TRBJ2-7, with no clear D. This CDR3 spans 13 amino acids. The germline gives CDR1 SQVTM, CDR2 ANQGSEA. The V end was cut by 4 bases, the J end by 0 bases, with 10 bases between. The CDR3 DNA is TGCAGCGTTGGATCTCAGAACTCCTACGAGCAGTACTTC. Translation: CSVGSQNSYEQYF.

The rearrangement joins TRBV10-3 to TRBJ2-2, with D perhaps being TRBD1 or TRBD2 (7 bases each). This CDR3 spans 16 amino acids. Germline V gene lookup returns CDR1 ENHRY and CDR2 SYGVKD. Deletions cut 0 bases from V and 2 bases from J, with 10 bases between. CDR3 sequence (DNA): TGTGCCATCAGTGAGTCCAGGGGGGGTAACACCGGGGAGCTGTTTTTT. This encodes CAISESRGGNTGELFF.

A remark on this clone: This sample includes further DNA sequences coding for the same CDR3. This chain uses TRBV5-1 with TRBJ2-3; 11 bases fit TRBD2. The CDR3 contains 15 residues. The junction had 2 bases not matched to a gene; V was cut back by 0 bases and J by 5 bases. The germline gives CDR1 SGHRS, CDR2 YFSETQ. For the CDR3, the DNA is TGCGCCAGCAGCTTGGGGCTAGCGGGAGGAGATACGCAGTATTTT. Protein: CASSLGLAGGDTQYF.